The 15 T cell receptor beta chains presented below share a single source sample, sequenced in a study of blood T cell repertoires in COVID-19. TCRdb's copy holds only in-frame clones and misses some; the assay was immunoSEQ multiplex PCR. The sample carries roughly 90,000 clones, roughly 78% recorded once. The sample comprised peripheral blood. These receptors originate from a woman aged 70-85 years with acute or convalescent COVID-19.

This clone was seen only a few times. This chain uses TRBV10-3 with TRBJ1-1, with 7 bases matching TRBD1. Trimming removed 0 bases from V and 4 bases from J; junction bases left unmatched: 2. CDR1 ENHRY and CDR2 SYGVKD come from the germline V gene. The CDR3 runs to 14 residues. The CDR3 DNA reads as TGTGCCATCAGTGAGTCGACAGGGAGCACTGAAGCTTTCTTT. It encodes CAISESTGSTEAFF.

This clone was recorded a few times. The chain has TRBV30 and TRBJ2-1, with D possibly matching TRBD1 (6 bases). The germline V and J ends were trimmed by 4 bases and 4 bases, with 11 bases remaining between them. Per the germline V gene, CDR1 is GTSNPN and CDR2 is SVGIG (reference sequence). CDR3 size: 13 residues. The CDR3 protein is CAWTGANYNEQFF. The CDR3 DNA sequence: TGTGCCTGGACAGGGGCTAATTACAATGAGCAGTTCTTC.

This chain connects TRBV6-6 to TRBJ2-5, with 10 bases aligning to TRBD1. The CDR3 is 16 amino acids. The germline V gene encodes CDR1 MNHNY and CDR2 SVGAGI (reference sequence). J gave up 5 bases and V 8 bases, and 14 bases lay outside the gene matches. The CDR3 DNA follows: TGTGCCAGCGCCACCCATAAGACAGGGGGCCGGGAGACCCAGTACTTC. Its protein is CASATHKTGGRETQYF.

The chain has TRBV12-3 or TRBV12-4 and TRBJ1-1; D is undetermined. V dropped 5 bases and J dropped 5 bases, with 12 bases sitting between them. The length of the CDR3 is 13 residues. Here the CDR3 reads CASSPPTRTEAFF. For the CDR3, the DNA is TGTGCCAGCAGTCCCCCGACAAGAACTGAAGCTTTCTTT.

This clone was picked up one time. The V gene is TRBV9, the J gene TRBJ1-6; 11 nucleotides align to TRBD1. CDR3 size: 15 residues. J was trimmed by 6 bases and V by 3 bases; bases with no gene match: 2. The germline CDR1 and CDR2 sequences are SGDLS and YYNGEE. This CDR3 reads CASSEGTGGNSPLHF. The CDR3 DNA sequence: TGTGCCAGCAGCGAAGGGACAGGGGGTAATTCACCCCTCCACTTT.

The chain joins TRBV28 to TRBJ1-4, with TRBD1 matching over 8 bases. The CDR3 is made up of 15 amino acids. After removal of 5 bases from V and 10 bases from J, the junction contained 12 bases not matched to a gene. Germline V lookup: CDR1 MDHEN, CDR2 SYDVKM. In DNA, the CDR3 is TGTGCCAGCAGTCCCATGGACAGGGTAGGAGGAAAACTGTTTTTT. This translates into CASSPMDRVGGKLFF.

V gene TRBV6-6 combines with J gene TRBJ2-2; D may be TRBD1 (6 bases). V lost 4 bases, J lost 5 bases, and 17 bases lay in between. Germline values: CDR1 MNHNY, CDR2 SVGAGI (reference sequence). There are 16 residues in the CDR3. The CDR3 DNA reads as TGTGCCAGCAGTTTGGGGACATTACAAGGTACCGGGGAGCTGTTTTTT. Translating it yields CASSLGTLQGTGELFF.

The rearrangement joins TRBV9 to TRBJ2-3; 10 nucleotides match TRBD2. Germline loops: CDR1 SGDLS, CDR2 YYNGEE. V trimming: 4 bases; J trimming: 0 bases; junction bases outside the gene matches: 17. The CDR3 is 20 amino acids. The CDR3 sequence: CASSRGGLASTGASTDTQYF. The DNA of the CDR3 is TGTGCCAGCAGCAGGGGGGGACTAGCGTCCACGGGTGCTAGCACAGATACGCAGTATTTT.

The chain has TRBV5-1 and TRBJ2-1, with TRBD2 matching over 11 bases. Germline-derived CDR1 and CDR2 are SGHRS and YFSETQ. This CDR3 has 16 amino acids. V dropped 4 bases and J dropped 2; count of bases not matched to a gene: 5. The CDR3 here is CASSPTSGMTYNEQFF. CDR3 nucleotides: TGCGCCAGCAGCCCGACTAGCGGGATGACCTACAATGAGCAGTTCTTC.

This clone appeared a few times. This sequence joins TRBV7-2 and TRBJ1-1; D gene ambiguous. Germline lookup yields CDR1 SGHTA and CDR2 FQGNSA. Trimming took 5 bases from V and 4 from J, leaving 8 bases between them. This CDR3 comprises 12 residues. In DNA, the CDR3 is TGTGCCAGCAGCCCGACGGGCACTGAAGCTTTCTTT. Translating it yields CASSPTGTEAFF.

The rearrangement joins TRBV30 to TRBJ2-1; maybe TRBD2 (7 bases). The V gene's germline CDR1 is GTSNPN and CDR2 SVGIG (reference sequence). V was shortened by 0 bases and J by 2 bases, with 20 bases between the two germline ends. The CDR3 has 18 residues. The CDR3 protein is CAWSVRGGSGGTYNEQFF. Here the CDR3 DNA reads TGTGCCTGGAGTGTAAGGGGGGGCTCAGGCGGGACCTACAATGAGCAGTTCTTC.

The chain uses TRBV11-1 and TRBJ1-5; no reliable D call. This CDR3 has 13 amino acids. Per the germline V gene, CDR1 is SGHAT and CDR2 is FQDESV (reference sequence). Trimming shortened V by 5 bases and J by 9 bases, and 14 bases separated the two germline ends. This CDR3 is CASSAEGAGPQHF. CDR3 bases: TGTGCCAGCAGCGCCGAGGGCGCCGGGCCCCAGCATTTT.

Worth noting for this clone: The same CDR3 arises from other DNA sequences in this sample as well. V gene TRBV5-5 combines with J gene TRBJ2-1; 8 bases fit TRBD1. The CDR3 is made up of 15 amino acids. CDR1 and CDR2 from the germline V gene are SGHKS and YYEKEE (reference sequence). V shed 3 bases and J 5 bases; nucleotides not matched to a gene: 7. The CDR3 coding sequence is TGTGCCAGCAGCTCCGGGACAGGATTGGACAATGAGCAGTTCTTC. Encoded protein: CASSSGTGLDNEQFF.

The V gene is TRBV12-3 or TRBV12-4, the J gene TRBJ1-3; D gene uncertain. The CDR3 consists of 12 residues. Trimming took off 6 bases at V and 4 bases at J, with 7 bases between the two ends. The CDR3 here is CASSHRGNTIYF. The DNA of the CDR3 is TGTGCCAGCAGCCATAGAGGAAACACCATATATTTT.

The gene calls are TRBV11-2 and TRBJ1-2; D gene uncertain. The CDR3 totals 13 residues. V lost 0 bases and J lost 3, with 5 bases in between. The germline V gene has CDR1 SGHAT and CDR2 FQNNGV. CDR3 nucleotide sequence: TGTGCCAGCAGCTTAGAGGCGGACTATGGCTACACCTTC. This sequence encodes CASSLEADYGYTF.